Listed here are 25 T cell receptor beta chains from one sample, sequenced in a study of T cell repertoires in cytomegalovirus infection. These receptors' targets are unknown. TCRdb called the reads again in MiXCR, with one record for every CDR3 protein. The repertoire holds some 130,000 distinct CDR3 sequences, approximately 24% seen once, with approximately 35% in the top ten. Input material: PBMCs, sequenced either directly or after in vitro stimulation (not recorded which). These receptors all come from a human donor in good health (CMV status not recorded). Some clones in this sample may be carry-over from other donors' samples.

In DNA form, the CDR3 reads TGTGCCAGCAGCGGGACTAGCGGAGCCTACGAGCAGTACTTC. Protein product: CASSGTSGAYEQYF. The chain carries TRBV28 and TRBJ2-7, with 11 bases lining up with TRBD2. V shed 6 bases, J shed 2 bases, and the junction held 3 bases outside the gene matches. This CDR3 spans 14 amino acids. Germline-derived CDR1 and CDR2 are MDHEN and SYDVKM.

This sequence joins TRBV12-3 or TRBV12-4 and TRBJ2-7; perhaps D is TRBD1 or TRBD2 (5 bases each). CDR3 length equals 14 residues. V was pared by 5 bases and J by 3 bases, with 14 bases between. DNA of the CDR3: TGTGCCAGCAGTCCCCTCGCAGGGAGCTACGAGCAGTACTTC. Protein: CASSPLAGSYEQYF.

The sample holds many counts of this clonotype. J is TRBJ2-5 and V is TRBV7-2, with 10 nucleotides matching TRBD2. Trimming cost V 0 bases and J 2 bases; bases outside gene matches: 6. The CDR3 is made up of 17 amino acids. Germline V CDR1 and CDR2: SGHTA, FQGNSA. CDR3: CASSLAFWTSGQETQYF. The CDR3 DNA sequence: TGTGCCAGCAGCTTAGCTTTCTGGACTAGCGGACAAGAGACCCAGTACTTC.

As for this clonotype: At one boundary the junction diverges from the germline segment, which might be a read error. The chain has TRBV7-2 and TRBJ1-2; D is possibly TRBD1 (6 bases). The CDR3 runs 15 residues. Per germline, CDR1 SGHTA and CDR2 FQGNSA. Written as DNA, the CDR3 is TGTCCCAGCAGCTTAGAGCAGGGGCAAGGCTATGGCTACACCTTC. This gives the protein CPSSLEQGQGYGYTF.

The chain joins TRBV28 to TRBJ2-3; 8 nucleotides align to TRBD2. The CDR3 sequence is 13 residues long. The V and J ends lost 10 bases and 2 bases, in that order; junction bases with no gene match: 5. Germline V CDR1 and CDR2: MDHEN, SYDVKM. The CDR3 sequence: CATGGAVTDTQYF. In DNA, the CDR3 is TGTGCCACCGGGGGGGCAGTCACAGATACGCAGTATTTT.

The CDR3 region is CASSPYSSGGNTGELFF. The CDR3 DNA reads TGCGCCAGCAGCCCTTACTCTAGCGGGGGTAACACCGGGGAGCTGTTTTTT. This rearrangement joins TRBV4-1 to TRBJ2-2; 10 positions agree with TRBD2. The germline CDR1 and CDR2 sequences are MGHRA and YSYEKL. This CDR3 region has 17 residues. The V segment lost 4 bases and the J segment 2 bases; nucleotides outside the gene matches: 7.

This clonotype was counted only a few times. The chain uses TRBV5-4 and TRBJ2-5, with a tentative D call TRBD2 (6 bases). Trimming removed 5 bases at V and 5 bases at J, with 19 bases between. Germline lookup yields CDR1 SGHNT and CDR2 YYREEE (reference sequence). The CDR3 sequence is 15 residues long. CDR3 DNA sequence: TGTGCCAGCAGTCCTGCGCGGGGTCTGAGGGAGACCCAGTACTTC. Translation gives CASSPARGLRETQYF.

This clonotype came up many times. The CDR3 reads CASSQVRSGRAQPRETQYF. Written as DNA, the CDR3 is TGTGCCAGCAGCCAAGTGAGGAGCGGGAGGGCCCAGCCAAGAGAGACCCAGTACTTC. The rearrangement joins TRBV14 to TRBJ2-5, with 10 bases aligning to TRBD2. CDR3 length: 19 residues. Germline CDR1 and CDR2: SGHDN and FVKESK. V lost 1 base to trimming and J lost 4 bases; unmatched junction nucleotides: 15.

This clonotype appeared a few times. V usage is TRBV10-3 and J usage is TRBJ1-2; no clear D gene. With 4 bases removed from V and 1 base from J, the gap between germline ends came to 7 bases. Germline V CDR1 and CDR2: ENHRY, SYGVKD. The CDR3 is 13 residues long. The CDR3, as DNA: TGTGCCATCAGTGCAGAGATTAACTATGGCTACACCTTC. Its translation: CAISAEINYGYTF.

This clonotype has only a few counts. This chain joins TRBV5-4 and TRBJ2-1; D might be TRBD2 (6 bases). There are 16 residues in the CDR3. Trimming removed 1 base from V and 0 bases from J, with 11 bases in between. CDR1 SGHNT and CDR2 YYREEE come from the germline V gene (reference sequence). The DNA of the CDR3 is TGTGCCAGCAGCTTGTGGATCGGGAGCTCCTACAATGAGCAGTTCTTC. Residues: CASSLWIGSSYNEQFF.

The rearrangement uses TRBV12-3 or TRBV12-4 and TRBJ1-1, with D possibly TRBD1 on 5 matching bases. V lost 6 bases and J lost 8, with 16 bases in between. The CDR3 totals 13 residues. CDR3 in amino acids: CASSIGAGLEAFF. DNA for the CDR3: TGTGCCAGCAGCATAGGGGCGGGGTTGGAAGCTTTCTTT.

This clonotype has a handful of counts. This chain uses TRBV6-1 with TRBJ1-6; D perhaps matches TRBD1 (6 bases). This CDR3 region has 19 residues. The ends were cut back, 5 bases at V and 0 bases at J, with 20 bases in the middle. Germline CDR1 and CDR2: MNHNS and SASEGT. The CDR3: CASSQAGTPGSSYNSPLHF. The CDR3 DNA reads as TGTGCCAGCAGTCAGGCCGGGACACCAGGGTCCTCCTATAATTCACCCCTCCACTTT.

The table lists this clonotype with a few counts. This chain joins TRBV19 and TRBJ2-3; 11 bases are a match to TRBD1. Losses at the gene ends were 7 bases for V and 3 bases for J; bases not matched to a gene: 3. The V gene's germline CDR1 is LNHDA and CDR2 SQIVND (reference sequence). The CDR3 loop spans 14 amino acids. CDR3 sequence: CASTRDRGTDTQYF. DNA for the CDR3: TGTGCCAGTACGCGGGACAGGGGGACAGATACGCAGTATTTT.

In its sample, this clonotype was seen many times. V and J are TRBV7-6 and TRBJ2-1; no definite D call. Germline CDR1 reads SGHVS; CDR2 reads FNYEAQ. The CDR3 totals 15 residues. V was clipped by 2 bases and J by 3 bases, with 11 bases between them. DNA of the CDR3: TGTGCCAGCAGCTTATCGGTTGCAGGCTACAATGAGCAGTTCTTC. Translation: CASSLSVAGYNEQFF.

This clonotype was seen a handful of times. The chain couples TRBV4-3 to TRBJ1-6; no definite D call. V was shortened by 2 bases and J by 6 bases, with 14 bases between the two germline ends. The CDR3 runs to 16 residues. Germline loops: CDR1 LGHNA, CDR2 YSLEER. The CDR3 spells CASSQQVQRFNSPLHF. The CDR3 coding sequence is TGCGCCAGCAGCCAACAAGTCCAGAGATTTAATTCACCCCTCCACTTT.

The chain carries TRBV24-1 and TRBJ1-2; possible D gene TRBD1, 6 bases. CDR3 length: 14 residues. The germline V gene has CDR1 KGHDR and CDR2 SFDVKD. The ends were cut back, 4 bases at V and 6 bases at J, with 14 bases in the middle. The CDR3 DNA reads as TGTGCCACCAGTGACCCCGGGACACAGCATGGCTACACCTTC. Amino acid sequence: CATSDPGTQHGYTF.

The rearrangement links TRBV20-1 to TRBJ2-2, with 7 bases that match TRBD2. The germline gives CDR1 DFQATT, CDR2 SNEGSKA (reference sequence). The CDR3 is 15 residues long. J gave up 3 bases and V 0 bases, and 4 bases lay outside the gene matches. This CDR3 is CSARDLGGDTGELFF. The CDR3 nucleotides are TGCAGTGCTAGAGATCTTGGGGGGGACACCGGGGAGCTGTTTTTT.

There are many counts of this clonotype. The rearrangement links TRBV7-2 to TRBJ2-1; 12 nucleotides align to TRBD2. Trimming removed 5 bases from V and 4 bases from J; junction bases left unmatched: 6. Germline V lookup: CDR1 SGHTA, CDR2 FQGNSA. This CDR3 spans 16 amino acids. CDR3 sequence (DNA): TGTGCCAGCAGCCCCGAGGGACTAGCGGGTTACAATGAGCAGTTCTTC. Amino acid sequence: CASSPEGLAGYNEQFF.

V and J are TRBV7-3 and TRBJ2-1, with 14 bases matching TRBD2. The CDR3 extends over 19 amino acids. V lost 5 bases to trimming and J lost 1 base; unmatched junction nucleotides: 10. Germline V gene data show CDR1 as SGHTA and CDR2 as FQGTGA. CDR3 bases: TGTGCCAGCAGCCCAAAACGACTAGCGGGAGGGCCGTCCTACAATGAGCAGTTCTTC. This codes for CASSPKRLAGGPSYNEQFF. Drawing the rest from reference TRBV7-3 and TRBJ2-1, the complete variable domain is GAGVSQTPSNKVTEKGKYVELRCDPISGHTALYWYRQSLGQGPEFLIYFQGTGAADDSGLPNDRFFAVRPEGSVSTLKIQRTERGDSAVYLCASSPKRLAGGPSYNEQFFGPGTRLTVL.

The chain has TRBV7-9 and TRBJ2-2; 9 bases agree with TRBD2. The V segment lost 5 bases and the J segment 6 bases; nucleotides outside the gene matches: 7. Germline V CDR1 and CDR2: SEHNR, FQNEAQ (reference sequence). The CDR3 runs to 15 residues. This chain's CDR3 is CASSRGTSFSGELFF. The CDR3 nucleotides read TGTGCCAGCAGCAGGGGGACTAGCTTCTCCGGGGAGCTGTTTTTT. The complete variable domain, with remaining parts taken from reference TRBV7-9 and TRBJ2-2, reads DTGVSQNPRHKITKRGQNVTFRCDPISEHNRLYWYRQTLGQGPEFLTYFQNEAQLEKSRLLSDRFSAERPKGSFSTLEIQRTEQGDSAMYLCASSRGTSFSGELFFGEGSRLTVL.

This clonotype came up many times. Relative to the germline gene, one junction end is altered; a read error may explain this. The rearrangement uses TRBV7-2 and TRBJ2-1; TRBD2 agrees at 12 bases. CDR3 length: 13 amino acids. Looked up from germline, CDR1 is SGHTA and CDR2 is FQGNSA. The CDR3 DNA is TGTGCCAGCAGCTTATGGACTAGCGGGAAGATCTTATTC. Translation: CASSLWTSGKILF.

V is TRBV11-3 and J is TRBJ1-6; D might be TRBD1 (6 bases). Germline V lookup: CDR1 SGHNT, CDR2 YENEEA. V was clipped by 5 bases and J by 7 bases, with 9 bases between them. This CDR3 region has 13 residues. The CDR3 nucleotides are TGTGCCAGCAGCCCGGACAGCAATTCACCCCTCCACTTT. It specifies CASSPDSNSPLHF.

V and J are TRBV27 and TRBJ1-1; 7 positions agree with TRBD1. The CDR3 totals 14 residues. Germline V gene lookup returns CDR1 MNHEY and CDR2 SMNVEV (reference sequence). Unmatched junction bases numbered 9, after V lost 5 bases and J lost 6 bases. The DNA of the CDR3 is TGTGCCAGCAGTCGACAGGGACATAACGCTGAAGCTTTCTTT. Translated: CASSRQGHNAEAFF.

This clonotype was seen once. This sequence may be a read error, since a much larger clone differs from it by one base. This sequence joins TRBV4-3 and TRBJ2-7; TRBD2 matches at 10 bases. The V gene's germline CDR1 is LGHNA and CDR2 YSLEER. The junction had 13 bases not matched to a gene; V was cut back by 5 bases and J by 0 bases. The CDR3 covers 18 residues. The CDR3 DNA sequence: TGCGCCAGCAGCGACACCGGGACTAGCGTGCGCCGCTCCTACGAGCAGTACTTC. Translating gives CASSDTGTSVRRSYEQYF.

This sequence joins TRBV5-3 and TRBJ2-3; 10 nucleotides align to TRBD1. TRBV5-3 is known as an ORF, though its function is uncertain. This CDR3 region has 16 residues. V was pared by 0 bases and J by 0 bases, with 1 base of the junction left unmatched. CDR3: CARSLGTGGSTDTQYF. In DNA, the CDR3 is TGTGCCAGAAGCTTGGGGACAGGGGGTAGCACAGATACGCAGTATTTT.